These T cell receptor beta chains were read from a single sample in a study of brain T cells in children with intractable seizures. TCRdb's copy holds only in-frame clones and misses some; the assay was immunoSEQ multiplex PCR. The repertoire includes about 7,800 clones, roughly 73% of them detected once, and approximately 8.3% sits in the top ten. This sample comprised resected brain tissue, obtained at surgery. These receptors were obtained from a boy in the first two years of life with tuberous sclerosis and intractable seizures. Both conserved end residues are part of each CDR3. Each record gives: clone size, J gene, D gene, V gene, CDR3 protein, CDR3 DNA. The D gene is left open where the match is weak. Size tells how often a clone was seen (once, few, many) or the class of an expanded clone, and some rows leave it out.

. | TRBJ2-7 | . | TRBV27 | CASSDSRDGHPYEQYF | TGTGCCAGCAGTGACTCCCGGGACGGGCACCCCTACGAGCAGTACTTC
once | TRBJ1-3 | . | TRBV9 | CASSVDSGNTIYF | TGTGCCAGCAGCGTAGACTCTGGAAACACCATATATTTT
. | TRBJ2-2 | . | TRBV9 | CASSPMGTYTGELFF | TGTGCCAGCAGCCCGATGGGTACCTACACCGGGGAGCTGTTTTTT
few | TRBJ2-3 | . | TRBV11-2 | CASSPLLPGADTQYF | TGTGCCAGCAGCCCCCTCCTGCCGGGGGCGGATACGCAGTATTTT
. | TRBJ2-7 | . | TRBV5-5 | CASSPWGGYEQYF | TGTGCCAGCAGCCCATGGGGCGGGTACGAGCAGTACTTC
few | TRBJ1-5 | TRBD1 | TRBV11-2 | CASSSGQGWDQPQHF | TGTGCCAGCAGCTCCGGACAGGGGTGGGATCAGCCCCAGCATTTT
. | TRBJ2-5 | . | TRBV7-3 | CASSWDGPRETQYF | TGTGCCAGCAGCTGGGACGGGCCCAGGGAGACCCAGTACTTC
. | TRBJ2-2 | . | TRBV6-6 | CAILGVGELFF | TGTGCAATCCTTGGAGTCGGGGAGCTGTTTTTT
. | TRBJ1-1 | . | TRBV4-1 | CASSQGGFRGMNTEAFF | TGCGCCAGCAGCCAAGGCGGATTCAGGGGCATGAACACTGAAGCTTTCTTT
. | TRBJ2-6 | . | TRBV7-9 | CASSLGVSGANVLTF | TGTGCCAGCAGCTTAGGGGTCTCTGGGGCCAACGTCCTGACTTTC
. | TRBJ2-2 | TRBD1 | TRBV29-1 | CSVGQGMNTGELFF | TGCAGCGTGGGACAGGGGATGAACACCGGGGAGCTGTTTTTT
. | TRBJ2-2 | TRBD2 | TRBV11-2 | CASSRGGGELFF | TGTGCCAGCAGCCGGGGGGGCGGGGAGCTGTTTTTT
. | TRBJ1-1 | . | TRBV20-1 | CSAVQATEAFF | TGCAGTGCCGTACAGGCCACTGAAGCTTTCTTT
. | TRBJ1-3 | . | TRBV12-3/TRBV12-4 | CASIPRRENTIYF | TGTGCCAGCATCCCCAGGCGGGAAAACACCATATATTTT
. | TRBJ1-5 | . | TRBV19 | CASSIRQKNQPQHF | TGTGCCAGTAGTATAAGGCAGAAAAATCAGCCCCAGCATTTT
. | TRBJ1-4 | . | TRBV7-9 | CASRNAAGKLFF | TGTGCCAGCAGGAACGCGGCGGGAAAACTGTTTTTT
. | TRBJ2-3 | . | TRBV7-3 | CASSSGTRDTQYF | TGTGCCAGCAGCTCCGGGACTCGAGATACGCAGTATTTT
. | TRBJ2-2 | . | TRBV29-1 | CSVGNTGELFF | TGCAGCGTTGGGAACACCGGGGAGCTGTTTTTT
. | TRBJ1-2 | . | TRBV12-3/TRBV12-4 | CASSLSSYGYTF | TGTGCCAGCAGTTTATCCTCCTATGGCTACACCTTC
. | TRBJ2-1 | TRBD2 | TRBV10-3 | CAISDYLAGGPRHNEQFF | TGTGCCATCAGTGATTATCTAGCGGGAGGGCCAAGGCACAATGAGCAGTTCTTC
few | TRBJ2-1 | TRBD2 | TRBV25-1 | CASSEYSLAGVQILEQFF | TGTGCCAGCAGTGAATATTCGCTAGCGGGCGTCCAGATTCTTGAGCAGTTCTTC
. | TRBJ1-2 | . | TRBV6-6 | CATRTVDGYTF | TGTGCCACCCGGACCGTCGATGGCTACACCTTC
. | TRBJ2-7 | TRBD1 | TRBV7-3 | CASSLNTGTATYEQYF | TGTGCCAGCAGCTTAAATACCGGGACAGCTACCTACGAGCAGTACTTC
medium-sized | TRBJ2-5 | TRBD1 | TRBV6-1 | CASSEGRQGAWETQYF | TGTGCCAGCAGTGAAGGTCGGCAGGGGGCATGGGAGACCCAGTACTTC
. | TRBJ2-5 | . | TRBV7-9 | CASFRGGTKETQYF | TGTGCCAGCTTCAGGGGGGGCACAAAAGAGACCCAGTACTTC
few | TRBJ1-3 | . | TRBV7-9 | CASDNTIYF | TGTGCCAGTGATAACACCATATATTTT
. | TRBJ2-2 | TRBD1 | TRBV19 | CASTSTGAGELFF | TGTGCCAGTACCTCGACAGGGGCCGGGGAGCTGTTTTTT
. | TRBJ1-1 | TRBD1 | TRBV7-3 | CASSLKPGGTEAFF | TGTGCCAGCAGCTTAAAGCCAGGGGGCACTGAAGCTTTCTTT
. | TRBJ2-1 | TRBD2 | TRBV7-3 | CASSSSGNNNEQFF | TGTGCCAGCAGCTCTAGCGGCAATAACAATGAGCAGTTCTTC
. | TRBJ2-1 | . | TRBV6-6 | CASSNQFF | TGTGCCAGCAGCAACCAGTTCTTC
. | TRBJ1-1 | . | TRBV7-3 | CASSLRPGAGDEAFF | TGTGCCAGCAGCTTAAGACCGGGGGCAGGAGATGAAGCTTTCTTT
. | TRBJ1-1 | . | TRBV7-2 | CASSSFDLGTEAFF | TGTGCCAGCAGCTCCTTCGATCTTGGCACTGAAGCTTTCTTT
. | TRBJ1-2 | . | TRBV7-9 | CASSLASFYGYTF | TGTGCCAGCAGCTTAGCAAGCTTCTATGGCTACACCTTC
. | TRBJ1-4 | TRBD1 | TRBV5-1 | CASSWGTGGVEKLFF | TGCGCCAGCAGCTGGGGGACAGGGGGCGTCGAAAAACTGTTTTTT
. | TRBJ1-2 | . | TRBV4-2 | CASSQGVYGYTF | TGTGCCAGCAGCCAAGGCGTATACGGCTACACCTTC
. | TRBJ2-3 | . | TRBV19 | CASSIEGRATQYF | TGTGCCAGTAGTATAGAAGGTCGGGCTACGCAGTATTTT
. | TRBJ1-1 | . | TRBV6-5 | CASSPTGLTEAFF | TGTGCCAGCAGTCCCACGGGGTTAACTGAAGCTTTCTTT
once | TRBJ2-2 | TRBD2 | TRBV2 | CAERESNTGELFF | TGTGCCGAGCGGGAATCGAACACCGGGGAGCTGTTTTTT
. | TRBJ2-7 | . | TRBV6-5 | CASSRAGSSYEQYF | TGTGCCAGCAGCCGGGCCGGGAGCTCCTACGAGCAGTACTTC
. | TRBJ1-4 | TRBD1 | TRBV7-7 | CASSLDRATNEKLFF | TGTGCTAGCAGCTTAGACAGGGCAACTAATGAAAAACTGTTTTTT
. | TRBJ2-7 | . | TRBV7-8 | CASSFMLGGEKSYEQYF | TGTGCCAGCAGCTTTATGTTAGGGGGGGAGAAGTCCTACGAGCAGTACTTC
once | TRBJ1-5 | . | TRBV5-4 | CASSLLGGGNQPQHF | TGTGCCAGCAGCTTGTTGGGGGGGGGCAATCAGCCCCAGCATTTT
. | TRBJ1-2 | . | TRBV6-1 | CAIRGVYGYTF | TGTGCCATACGAGGGGTCTATGGCTACACCTTC
. | TRBJ2-5 | . | TRBV3-1/TRBV3-2 | CASSRDSQETQYF | TGTGCCAGCAGCCGGGACTCCCAAGAGACCCAGTACTTC
. | TRBJ1-2 | TRBD1 | TRBV6-5 | CASTRDSLYGYTF | TGTGCCAGCACTAGGGACAGCCTCTATGGCTACACCTTC
. | TRBJ1-1 | . | TRBV7-9 | CASSLNLMNTEAFF | TGTGCCAGCAGCTTAAATTTGATGAACACTGAAGCTTTCTTT
. | TRBJ1-3 | . | TRBV5-1 | CASQTWSSGNTIYF | TGCGCCAGCCAGACTTGGAGCTCTGGAAACACCATATATTTT
. | TRBJ1-1 | . | TRBV7-3 | CASSLYENTEAFF | TGTGCCAGCAGCTTATACGAGAACACTGAAGCTTTCTTT
. | TRBJ2-2 | TRBD1 | TRBV6-1 | CASSDSGGTGELFF | TGTGCCAGCAGTGATTCAGGGGGCACCGGGGAGCTGTTTTTT
once | TRBJ1-1 | . | TRBV10-1 | CASSESPSSGEWNTEAFF | TGCGCCAGCAGTGAGTCGCCCAGCTCGGGAGAGTGGAACACTGAAGCTTTCTTT
medium-sized | TRBJ2-2 | . | TRBV6-6 | CAILGGVGELFF | TGTGCCATCCTCGGGGGTGTCGGGGAGCTGTTTTTT
. | TRBJ2-7 | TRBD2 | TRBV10-3 | CAISDYPGTSEPYEQYF | TGTGCCATCAGTGACTACCCAGGGACTAGCGAGCCCTACGAGCAGTACTTC